This T cell receptor (beta chain) was documented in a study of blood T cell repertoires in COVID-19. Germline-derived CDR1 and CDR2 are MGHRA and YSYEKL. V was pared by 1 base and J by 3 bases, with 3 bases of the junction left unmatched. This CDR3 is 15 amino acids long. Generated by immunoSEQ multiplex PCR, the TCRdb table keeps only in-frame clones and is missing some. The sample records 110,000 or so clones, roughly 87% being singletons. Sample: peripheral blood. This sequence joins TRBV4-1 and TRBJ2-5; 9 positions match TRBD1. The source of this sequence is a human donor in a cohort sampled during active COVID-19. CDR3 nucleotides: TGCGCCAGCAGCCAAGGGGGACAGGGAAAAGAGACCCAGTACTTC. This codes for CASSQGGQGKETQYF.